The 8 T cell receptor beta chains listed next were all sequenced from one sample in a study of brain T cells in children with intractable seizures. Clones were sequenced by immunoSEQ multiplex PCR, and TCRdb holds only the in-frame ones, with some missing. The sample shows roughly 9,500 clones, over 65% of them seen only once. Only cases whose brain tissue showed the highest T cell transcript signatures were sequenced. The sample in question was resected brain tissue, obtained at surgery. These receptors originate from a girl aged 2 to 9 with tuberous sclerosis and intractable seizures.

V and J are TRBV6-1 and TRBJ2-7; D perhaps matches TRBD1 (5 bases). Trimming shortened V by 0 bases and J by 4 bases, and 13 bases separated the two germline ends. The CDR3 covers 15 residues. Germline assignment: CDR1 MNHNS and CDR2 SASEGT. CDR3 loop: CASSEAGRVVYEQYV. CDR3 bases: TGTGCCAGCAGTGAAGCTGGCAGGGTGGTATACGAGCAGTACGTC.

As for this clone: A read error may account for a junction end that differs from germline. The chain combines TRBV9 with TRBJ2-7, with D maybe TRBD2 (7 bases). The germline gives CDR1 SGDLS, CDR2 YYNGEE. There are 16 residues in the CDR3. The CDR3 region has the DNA TGCGCCCCCCGCGACGGAGGGGGGGGCAACATCTACGAGCAGTACTTC. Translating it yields CAPRDGGGGNIYEQYF. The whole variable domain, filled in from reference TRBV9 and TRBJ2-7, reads DSGVTQTPKHLITATGQRVTLRCSPRSGDLSVYWYQQSLDQGLQFLIQYYNGEERAKGNILERFSAQQFPDLHSELNLSSLELGDSALYFCAPRDGGGGNIYEQYFGPGTRLTVT.

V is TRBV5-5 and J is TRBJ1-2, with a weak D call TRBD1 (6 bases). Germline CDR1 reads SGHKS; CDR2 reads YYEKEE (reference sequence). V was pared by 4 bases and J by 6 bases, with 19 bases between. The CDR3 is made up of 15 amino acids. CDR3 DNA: TGTGCCAGCAGCCCTCAAAGGGGGGAGATGAATGGCTACACCTTC. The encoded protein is CASSPQRGEMNGYTF. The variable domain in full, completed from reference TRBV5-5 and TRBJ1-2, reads DAGVTQSPTHLIKTRGQQVTLRCSPISGHKSVSWYQQVLGQGPQFIFQYYEKEERGRGNFPDRFSARQFPNYSSELNVNALLLGDSALYLCASSPQRGEMNGYTFGSGTRLTVV.

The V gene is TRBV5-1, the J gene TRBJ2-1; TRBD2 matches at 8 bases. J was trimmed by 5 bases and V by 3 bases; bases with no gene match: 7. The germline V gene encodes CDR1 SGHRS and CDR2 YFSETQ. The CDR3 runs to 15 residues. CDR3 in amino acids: CASSSAGTRNNEQFF. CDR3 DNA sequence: TGCGCCAGCAGCTCGGCCGGGACTAGGAACAATGAGCAGTTCTTC.

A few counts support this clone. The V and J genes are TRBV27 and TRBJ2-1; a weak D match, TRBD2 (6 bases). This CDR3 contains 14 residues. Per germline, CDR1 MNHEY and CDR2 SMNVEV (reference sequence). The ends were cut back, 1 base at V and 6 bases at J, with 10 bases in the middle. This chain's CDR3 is CASSLWGVSNEQFF. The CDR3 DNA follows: TGTGCCAGCAGTTTATGGGGGGTGTCCAATGAGCAGTTCTTC.

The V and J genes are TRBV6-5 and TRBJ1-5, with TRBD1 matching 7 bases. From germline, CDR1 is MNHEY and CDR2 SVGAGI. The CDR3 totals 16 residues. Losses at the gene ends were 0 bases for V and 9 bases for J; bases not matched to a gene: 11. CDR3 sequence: CASSYSRTGGAWPQHF. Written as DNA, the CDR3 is TGTGCCAGCAGTTACTCGAGGACAGGAGGTGCATGGCCCCAGCATTTT.

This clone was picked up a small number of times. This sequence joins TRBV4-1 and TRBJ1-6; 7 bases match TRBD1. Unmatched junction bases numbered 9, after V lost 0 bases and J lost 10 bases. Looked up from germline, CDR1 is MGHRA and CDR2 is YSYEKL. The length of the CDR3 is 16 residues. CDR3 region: CASSQDSRTGFSPLHF. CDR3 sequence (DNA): TGCGCCAGCAGCCAAGATTCCCGGACAGGATTCTCACCCCTCCACTTT.

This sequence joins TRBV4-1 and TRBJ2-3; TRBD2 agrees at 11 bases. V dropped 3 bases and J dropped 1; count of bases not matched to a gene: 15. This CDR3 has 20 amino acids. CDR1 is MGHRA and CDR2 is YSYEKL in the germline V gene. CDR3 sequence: CASSQVYSSGGHPRTDTQYF. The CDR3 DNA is TGCGCCAGCAGCCAGGTATACTCTAGCGGGGGGCACCCTCGCACAGATACGCAGTATTTT.